Following are 26 T cell receptor beta chains from one sample sequenced in a study of CD8 T cells in Susac syndrome. With random hexamers, about 0.5 to 1 ug RNA was reverse transcribed. MiXCR was run by TCRdb on the immunoSEQ multiplex PCR reads, yielding one entry per CDR3 protein. The sample lists about 400,000 distinct CDR3 sequences, 75% to 90% occurring once. The sample was CD8+ T cells from PBMCs. Receptors were obtained from a human donor with multiple sclerosis.

This clonotype has a handful of counts. This rearrangement joins TRBV7-8 to TRBJ1-1; D unresolved. Trimming took 1 base from V and 4 from J, leaving 7 bases between them. The germline CDR1 and CDR2 sequences are SGHVS and FQNEAQ. CDR3 length: 13 residues. CDR3 nucleotide sequence: TGTGCCAGCAGCTTAGGGTCAGTCACTGAAGCTTTCTTT. As protein: CASSLGSVTEAFF.

The J gene is TRBJ1-1, the V gene TRBV5-1; D gene uncertain. This CDR3 is built from 15 residues. The V and J ends lost 0 bases and 5 bases respectively, with 14 bases between them. CDR1 and CDR2 from the germline V gene are SGHRS and YFSETQ. The CDR3 DNA sequence: TGCGCCAGCAGCTTGGAGGCGGGTTTGGGGACTGAAGCTTTCTTT. Protein sequence: CASSLEAGLGTEAFF.

This clonotype was seen only a few times. V and J are TRBV27 and TRBJ2-2; D call uncertain. The germline V gene has CDR1 MNHEY and CDR2 SMNVEV (reference sequence). CDR3 length equals 11 residues. V was pared by 0 bases and J by 7 bases, with 0 bases between. In DNA, the CDR3 is TGTGCCAGCAGTTTATCCGGGGAGCTGTTTTTT. Amino acid sequence: CASSLSGELFF.

CDR3 bases: TGTGCCAGCACCCCCAGAGGGCCGAAAGATTCACCCCTCCACTTT. Translating gives CASTPRGPKDSPLHF. The chain has TRBV28 and TRBJ1-6, with no clear D. CDR1 MDHEN and CDR2 SYDVKM come from the germline V gene. Trimming cost V 7 bases and J 8 bases, with 18 bases left between them. This CDR3 spans 15 amino acids.

J is TRBJ2-1 and V is TRBV15; the match to TRBD2 covers 7 bases. The CDR3 runs to 14 residues. V was clipped by 8 bases and J by 4 bases; unmatched bases: 8. Germline CDR1 is LNHNV and CDR2 is YYDKDF (reference sequence). The CDR3 sequence: CATEISGLYNEQFF. The CDR3 region has the DNA TGTGCCACCGAGATTAGCGGGCTTTACAATGAGCAGTTCTTC.

The rearrangement links TRBV2 to TRBJ1-5; TRBD1 is a possible D gene (5 bases). Germline V gene lookup returns CDR1 SNHLY and CDR2 FYNNEI. The CDR3 loop spans 15 amino acids. The CDR3 region is CASSRGDLSNQPQHF. Here the CDR3 DNA reads TGTGCTTCTAGCCGGGGGGACCTTAGCAATCAGCCCCAGCATTTT.

The chain recombines TRBV6-1 with TRBJ1-1; D remains ambiguous. The germline gives CDR1 MNHNS, CDR2 SASEGT. The V and J ends lost 7 bases and 5 bases respectively, with 26 bases between them. This CDR3 is 17 amino acids long. CDR3 loop: CASNEGYSAPGGTEAFF. CDR3 sequence (DNA): TGTGCCAGCAACGAAGGATATTCGGCCCCCGGCGGGACTGAAGCTTTCTTT.

Only a few counts were recorded for this clonotype. The chain recombines TRBV12-3 or TRBV12-4 with TRBJ2-3; 11 bases map to TRBD2. J was trimmed by 0 bases and V by 5 bases; bases with no gene match: 4. This CDR3 spans 16 amino acids. The CDR3 reads CASSRGTSGSTDTQYF. Here the CDR3 DNA reads TGTGCCAGCAGTCGAGGGACTAGCGGTAGCACAGATACGCAGTATTTT.

The chain recombines TRBV27 with TRBJ2-3, with 9 bases identical to TRBD2. The J segment lost 4 bases and the V segment lost 8 bases, leaving 7 bases of the junction unmatched. The CDR3 is 14 residues long. Germline CDR1 reads MNHEY; CDR2 reads SMNVEV (reference sequence). This CDR3 reads CASRIAGAPDTQYF. As DNA, the CDR3 is TGTGCCAGCCGAATAGCGGGAGCGCCAGATACGCAGTATTTT.

The chain uses TRBV7-9 and TRBJ1-1; possible D gene TRBD1, 6 bases. The CDR3 loop spans 15 amino acids. Trimming took 4 bases from V and 0 from J, leaving 12 bases between them. Germline CDR1 SEHNR, CDR2 FQNEAQ (reference sequence). The CDR3 region has the DNA TGTGCCAGCAGCTCTCGACAGGATATGAACACTGAAGCTTTCTTT. This encodes CASSSRQDMNTEAFF. Filled out from reference TRBV7-9 and TRBJ1-1, the complete variable domain reads DTGVSQNPRHKITKRGQNVTFRCDPISEHNRLYWYRQTLGQGPEFLTYFQNEAQLEKSRLLSDRFSAERPKGSFSTLEIQRTEQGDSAMYLCASSSRQDMNTEAFFGQGTRLTVV.

The V call is TRBV5-6, the J call TRBJ2-2; TRBD1 matches 7 bases. V lost 0 bases and J lost 5; bases outside the gene matches: 4. The CDR3 is made up of 15 amino acids. Germline V gene data show CDR1 as SGHDT and CDR2 as YYEEEE. The CDR3: CASSLEIQGTGELFF. Written as DNA, the CDR3 is TGTGCCAGCAGCTTGGAAATACAGGGGACCGGGGAGCTGTTTTTT. Filled out from reference TRBV5-6 and TRBJ2-2, the complete variable domain reads DAGVTQSPTHLIKTRGQQVTLRCSPKSGHDTVSWYQQALGQGPQFIFQYYEEEERQRGNFPDRFSGHQFPNYSSELNVNALLLGDSALYLCASSLEIQGTGELFFGEGSRLTVL.

CDR3 amino acids: CASSLTRWGGNEQFF. CDR3 coding DNA: TGTGCCAGCAGCCTGACTAGGTGGGGCGGGAATGAGCAGTTCTTC. The J gene is TRBJ2-1, the V gene TRBV12-3 or TRBV12-4; a possible D gene is TRBD2 (6 bases). With 6 bases removed from V and 7 bases from J, the gap between germline ends came to 19 bases. This CDR3 has 15 residues.

On this clonotype: At one boundary the junction diverges from the germline segment, which might be a read error. The J gene is TRBJ2-5, the V gene TRBV12-3 or TRBV12-4; D may correspond to TRBD1 or TRBD2 (5 bases each). CDR3 length: 12 amino acids. CDR3 nucleotide sequence: TGTGCCAGCACTCCTCCGGGACCCACGGAATATTTC. Encoded protein: CASTPPGPTEYF.

This sequence joins TRBV4-2 and TRBJ2-1; 10 bases are shared with TRBD2. The CDR3 is made up of 22 amino acids. V lost 0 bases to trimming and J lost 4 bases; unmatched junction nucleotides: 21. Germline CDR1 LGHNA, CDR2 YNFKEQ. CDR3 nucleotide sequence: TGTGCCAGCAGCCAAGATTATCTGGTTGGGACTAGCGCAGACGGCGAATACAATGAGCAGTTCTTC. Protein: CASSQDYLVGTSADGEYNEQFF.

The chain uses TRBV7-9 and TRBJ2-1; D call uncertain. The V gene's germline CDR1 is SEHNR and CDR2 FQNEAQ (reference sequence). V dropped 1 base and J dropped 8 bases, with 12 bases sitting between them. The CDR3 has 14 residues. In DNA, the CDR3 is TGTGCCAGCAGCTTAGACGCTCAGGCGTATGAGCAGTTCTTC. Protein sequence: CASSLDAQAYEQFF.

V gene TRBV27 combines with J gene TRBJ2-7; D is uncertain. Germline CDR1 is MNHEY and CDR2 is SMNVEV (reference sequence). The CDR3 is 15 residues long. With 3 bases removed from V and 1 base from J, the gap between germline ends came to 13 bases. For the CDR3, the DNA is TGTGCCAGCAGTTTCGGAGCAAGAAGTTCCTACGAGCAGTACTTC. Translating gives CASSFGARSSYEQYF.

The V and J genes are TRBV2 and TRBJ2-1; 13 bases line up with TRBD2. The V gene end was trimmed by 10 bases and the J gene end by 8 bases; junction bases not matched to a gene: 8. CDR3 length: 14 residues. The V gene's germline CDR1 is SNHLY and CDR2 FYNNEI. CDR3 coding DNA: TGTGCCACTTTCACTAGCGGGAGGGTGTATGAGCAGTTCTTC. The encoded protein is CATFTSGRVYEQFF.

This clonotype has just one count. The chain links TRBV14 to TRBJ2-1; TRBD1 aligns across 8 bases. With 1 base clipped from V and 0 bases from J, the junction kept 8 bases outside the gene matches. The CDR3 has 18 residues. The germline V gene encodes CDR1 SGHDN and CDR2 FVKESK. The CDR3 DNA sequence: TGTGCCAGCAGCCAAGGGCCGGACAGGGAGGACTCCTACAATGAGCAGTTCTTC. Encoded protein: CASSQGPDREDSYNEQFF.

The V gene is TRBV12-5, the J gene TRBJ2-5; TRBD1 matches 7 bases. Germline CDR1 LGHNT, CDR2 FRNRAP. V lost 0 bases and J lost 3; bases outside the gene matches: 4. The CDR3 covers 15 residues. The CDR3 region is CASGLVLGQKETQYF. In nucleotides, the CDR3 is TGTGCTAGTGGTTTGGTACTGGGACAGAAAGAGACCCAGTACTTC.

This chain uses TRBV23-1 with TRBJ2-3, with 16 positions matching TRBD2. TRBV23-1 is flagged as an ORF with uncertain function. J gave up 2 bases and V 3 bases, and 5 bases lay outside the gene matches. The CDR3 sequence is 18 residues long. The CDR3 here is CASSHPGTSGGATDTQYF. Written as DNA, the CDR3 is TGCGCCAGCAGTCATCCCGGGACTAGCGGGGGGGCCACAGATACGCAGTATTTT.

This clonotype is a singleton in its sample. This chain uses TRBV28 with TRBJ2-4; tentative D call: TRBD2 (5 bases). Germline V lookup: CDR1 MDHEN, CDR2 SYDVKM. This CDR3 region has 13 residues. The V end lost 5 bases, the J end lost 4 bases, and 9 bases lay between the germline ends. CDR3 amino acids: CASSERNKNIQYF. CDR3 sequence (DNA): TGTGCCAGCAGTGAGCGGAATAAAAACATTCAGTACTTC.

The chain couples TRBV27 to TRBJ1-1; TRBD1 is a possible D gene (5 bases). The V end lost 6 bases, the J end lost 5 bases, and 16 bases lay between the germline ends. The germline V gene has CDR1 MNHEY and CDR2 SMNVEV (reference sequence). The CDR3 has 14 amino acids. Written as DNA, the CDR3 is TGTGCCAGCAGCCCGCCGGGGGATGCGACTGAAGCTTTCTTT. Its translation is CASSPPGDATEAFF.

This clonotype was found once. This chain connects TRBV20-1 to TRBJ2-5, with D unclear. The V gene lost 5 bases and the J gene lost 4 bases, with 11 bases spanning the gap. Germline V gene sequence: CDR1 DFQATT, CDR2 SNEGSKA (reference sequence). The CDR3 has 12 residues. The CDR3 DNA follows: TGCAGTGCTTCTGACGAAACAGAGACCCAGTACTTC. It encodes CSASDETETQYF.

This sequence joins TRBV11-2 and TRBJ2-7; D is unclear. V shed 0 bases and J shed 1 base, with 7 bases lying between them. The CDR3 is 14 residues long. CDR1 is SGHAT, CDR2 FQNNGV, per germline. The CDR3 DNA reads as TGTGCCAGCAGCTTAGAGGCCGCATCCTACGAGCAGTACTTC. Translation gives CASSLEAASYEQYF.

A few counts support this clonotype. The chain has TRBV20-1 and TRBJ2-7, with 10 bases lining up with TRBD1. CDR1 and CDR2 from the germline V gene are DFQATT and SNEGSKA (reference sequence). Trimming at V came to 3 bases and at J to 3 bases, leaving 2 bases not matched to a gene. The CDR3 length is 13 residues. This CDR3 is CSARGQGIYEQYF. CDR3 DNA: TGCAGTGCTAGGGGACAGGGGATCTACGAGCAGTACTTC.

The chain carries TRBV6-2 or TRBV6-3 and TRBJ1-3, with a weak D call TRBD1 (5 bases). The ends were cut back, 2 bases at V and 4 bases at J, with 9 bases in the middle. The germline V gene has CDR1 MNHEY and CDR2 SVGEGT. The CDR3 has 14 residues. This CDR3 reads CASSYAGYGNTIYF. Here the CDR3 DNA reads TGTGCCAGCAGTTACGCAGGGTACGGAAACACCATATATTTT.